Shown below are 31 T cell receptor beta chains from a single sample sequenced in a study of cytomegalovirus exposure and HLA in healthy donors (TCRdb year 2017). The library was generated by the immunoSEQ multiplex PCR assay. For the multiplex PCR, a mixture combining 60 forward primers for TCR Vbeta segments and 13 reverse primers for TCR Jbeta segments was used. Drawn from immuneACCESS, this table holds only the in-frame rearrangements with V and J called that TCRdb kept. Clones are partly lost; checked studies trace under half to an unresolved V gene and leave the rest unexplained. Counted in this sample were about 85,000 clones; around 80% of them appeared once. The ten top clones hold approximately 31% of the sample. The sample taken for sequencing was PBMCs. These receptors were collected from a man in his fifties or sixties in good health and CMV-seropositive.

A remark on this clone: One junction end disagrees with the germline gene, perhaps due to a read error. The sample has other DNA sequences that encode this CDR3 too. The rearrangement joins TRBV15 to TRBJ2-7; no firm D call. This CDR3 has 12 amino acids. Germline values: CDR1 LNHNV, CDR2 YYDKDF (reference sequence). The CDR3 loop is CATSRDENEQYF. CDR3 nucleotides: TGCGCCACCAGCAGAGACGAGAACGAGCAGTACTTC.

V usage is TRBV5-4 and J usage is TRBJ2-1, with 14 bases aligning to TRBD2. The CDR3 covers 17 residues. Germline trimming cut 3 bases from V and 5 bases from J; bases unmatched to any gene: 7. Germline loops: CDR1 SGHNT, CDR2 YYREEE (reference sequence). The DNA for the CDR3 is TGTGCCAGCAGCTCAGGGACTAGCGGGAGTAGCCACAATGAGCAGTTCTTC. It codes for CASSSGTSGSSHNEQFF. The variable domain in full, with the rest retrieved from reference TRBV5-4 and TRBJ2-1, is ETGVTQSPTHLIKTRGQQVTLRCSSQSGHNTVSWYQQALGQGPQFIFQYYREEENGRGNFPPRFSGLQFPNYSSELNVNALELDDSALYLCASSSGTSGSSHNEQFFGPGTRLTVL.

The V call is TRBV6-6, the J call TRBJ2-1; D remains ambiguous. Trimming stripped 6 bases from V and 2 bases from J, with 11 bases between. Germline CDR1 MNHNY, CDR2 SVGAGI (reference sequence). This CDR3 is 14 amino acids long. CDR3 in DNA: TGTGCCAGCAGCCCTCGGGTTACCTACAATGAGCAGTTCTTC. Translated, it gives CASSPRVTYNEQFF.

V is TRBV6-4 and J is TRBJ2-7, with D unclear. V was cut by 4 bases and J by 3 bases, with 7 bases left in between. Germline lookup yields CDR1 MRHNA and CDR2 SNTAGT. The CDR3 is 12 residues long. The CDR3 coding sequence is TGTGCCAGCAGTGGGCGACACTACGAGCAGTACTTC. Amino acid sequence: CASSGRHYEQYF.

The chain recombines TRBV9 with TRBJ2-4; 12 bases map to TRBD1. CDR3 size: 17 residues. CDR1 and CDR2 (germline): SGDLS, YYNGEE. With 4 bases clipped from V and 9 bases from J, the junction kept 14 bases outside the gene matches. The CDR3 here is CASSPGTGGASEAIQYF. The CDR3 nucleotides read TGTGCCAGCAGCCCAGGGACAGGGGGCGCCTCCGAGGCCATTCAGTACTTC.

The rearrangement uses TRBV6-1 and TRBJ1-4, with D uncertain. Germline CDR1 is MNHNS and CDR2 is SASEGT. The length of the CDR3 is 13 residues. Trimming removed 4 bases at V and 1 base at J, with 4 bases between. The CDR3 is CASSALTNEKLFF. In nucleotides, the CDR3 is TGTGCCAGCAGTGCATTAACTAATGAAAAACTGTTTTTT.

This clone showed up just a few times. The chain joins TRBV29-1 to TRBJ2-4; TRBD2 aligns across 8 bases. The CDR3 runs 12 residues. The germline gives CDR1 SQVTM, CDR2 ANQGSEA. The V segment lost 4 bases and the J segment 8 bases; nucleotides outside the gene matches: 4. Written as DNA, the CDR3 is TGCAGCGTTGTTACGACTAGCGACATTCAGTACTTC. Translation gives CSVVTTSDIQYF.

The rearrangement links TRBV5-1 to TRBJ2-3; 8 positions agree with TRBD2. V gave up 0 bases and J gave up 0 bases; unmatched junction bases: 6. This CDR3 region has 17 residues. From germline, CDR1 is SGHRS and CDR2 YFSETQ. The CDR3 sequence is CASSLVAGGTSTDTQYF. In DNA, the CDR3 is TGCGCCAGCAGCTTGGTGGCGGGAGGTACTAGCACAGATACGCAGTATTTT.

In regard to this clone: Other DNA sequences in this specimen translate into the identical CDR3. The chain has TRBV15 and TRBJ2-5; D gene unclear. Germline assignment: CDR1 LNHNV and CDR2 YYDKDF (reference sequence). V lost 0 bases to trimming and J lost 2 bases, with 7 bases between them. This CDR3 is built from 14 residues. The CDR3 loop is CATSRDPGQETQYF. CDR3 sequence (DNA): TGTGCCACCAGCAGAGATCCCGGGCAAGAGACCCAGTACTTC.

A word on this clone: Within the sample, other DNA sequences also encode this same CDR3. The chain joins TRBV11-2 to TRBJ2-7; 9 nucleotides agree with TRBD2. The CDR3 has 15 amino acids. The trim removed 4 bases at V and 3 bases at J, leaving 7 bases unmatched. Germline loops: CDR1 SGHAT, CDR2 FQNNGV. The CDR3 bases are TGTGCCAGCAGCTACAAGCGGGAGGAGGTCTACGAGCAGTACTTC. It encodes CASSYKREEVYEQYF.

This chain joins TRBV2 and TRBJ1-1; 8 positions match TRBD1. This CDR3 is 14 amino acids long. Trimming took 5 bases from V and 11 from J; bases not matched to a gene: 13. Germline V gene data show CDR1 as SNHLY and CDR2 as FYNNEI. The CDR3 region has the DNA TGTGCCAGCAGTTTCTTGACAGGGGATAACGAGGCTTTCTTT. Encoded protein: CASSFLTGDNEAFF.

The J gene is TRBJ2-7, the V gene TRBV7-9; tentative D call: TRBD1 (5 bases). CDR3 length equals 14 residues. Trimming removed 4 bases at V and 2 bases at J, with 12 bases between. The germline CDR1 and CDR2 sequences are SEHNR and FQNEAQ (reference sequence). DNA for the CDR3: TGTGCCAGCAGCTCTTACAGGACACCCTACGAGCAGTACTTC. Amino acid sequence: CASSSYRTPYEQYF.

The rearrangement links TRBV29-1 to TRBJ2-1; 7 bases line up with TRBD2. The germline gives CDR1 SQVTM, CDR2 ANQGSEA. CDR3 length: 12 amino acids. V was pared by 3 bases and J by 10 bases, with 6 bases of the junction left unmatched. The CDR3 bases are TGCAGCGTTGATAGCCTAGCGGAAGAGCAGTTCTTC. Translated: CSVDSLAEEQFF.

As to this clone: The germline gene is not matched at one end of the junction; a read error may be the cause. The chain combines TRBV7-9 with TRBJ1-2, with D maybe TRBD1 (5 bases). Germline V lookup: CDR1 SEHNR, CDR2 FQNEAQ (reference sequence). The CDR3 spans 14 residues. DNA of the CDR3: TGTTCCAGCAGCTTAGGAGGACAAGATTATGGCTACACCTTC. Amino acid sequence: CSSSLGGQDYGYTF. Variable domain in full (rest from reference TRBV7-9 and TRBJ1-2): DTGVSQNPRHKITKRGQNVTFRCDPISEHNRLYWYRQTLGQGPEFLTYFQNEAQLEKSRLLSDRFSAERPKGSFSTLEIQRTEQGDSAMYLCSSSLGGQDYGYTFGSGTRLTVV.

This clone was picked up one time. The rearrangement links TRBV11-3 to TRBJ1-1, with D perhaps TRBD1 (5 bases). Per germline, CDR1 SGHNT and CDR2 YENEEA. With 5 bases removed from V and 0 bases from J, the gap between germline ends came to 7 bases. The CDR3 has 13 amino acids. CDR3 protein: CASSRQLNTEAFF. Here the CDR3 DNA reads TGTGCCAGCAGCCGACAGTTGAACACTGAAGCTTTCTTT.

The gene calls are TRBV5-1 and TRBJ2-7; D is unclear. This CDR3 is built from 13 residues. From germline, CDR1 is SGHRS and CDR2 YFSETQ. The germline V and J ends were trimmed by 0 bases and 3 bases, with 7 bases remaining between them. CDR3 nucleotides: TGCGCCAGCAGCTTGGAACCCTACTACGAGCAGTACTTC. Residues: CASSLEPYYEQYF.

The V gene is TRBV10-2, the J gene TRBJ2-3; 14 bases agree with TRBD2. J lost 0 bases, V lost 3 bases, and 5 bases had no gene match. Germline V gene lookup returns CDR1 WSHSY and CDR2 SAAADI. This CDR3 has 18 residues. CDR3 residues: CASSDRTSGRTSTDTQYF. The DNA for the CDR3 is TGCGCCAGCAGTGATAGGACTAGCGGGAGGACTAGCACAGATACGCAGTATTTT.

The CDR3 coding sequence is TGTGCCAGCAGTTTTGAGGGGGCGGGGGCCAACGTCCTGACTTTC. It encodes CASSFEGAGANVLTF. The chain has TRBV27 and TRBJ2-6; TRBD1 matches at 7 bases. The V segment lost 3 bases and the J segment 4 bases; nucleotides outside the gene matches: 3. Per germline, CDR1 MNHEY and CDR2 SMNVEV (reference sequence). This CDR3 is 15 amino acids long. The full variable domain, its missing parts supplied by reference TRBV27 and TRBJ2-6, is EAQVTQNPRYLITVTGKKLTVTCSQNMNHEYMSWYRQDPGLGLRQIYYSMNVEVTDKGDVPEGYKVSRKEKRNFPLILESPSPNQTSLYFCASSFEGAGANVLTFGAGSRLTVL.

The genes are TRBV5-4 and TRBJ1-1; D perhaps matches TRBD1 (5 bases). The CDR3 length is 13 residues. Trimming cost V 2 bases and J 2 bases, with 7 bases left between them. Germline V lookup: CDR1 SGHNT, CDR2 YYREEE (reference sequence). In nucleotides, the CDR3 is TGTGCCAGCAGCTTCACAGGAAACACTGAAGCTTTCTTT. Translated: CASSFTGNTEAFF.

The chain's CDR3 is CASSATGVEAFF. The CDR3 DNA follows: TGTGCCAGCAGCGCGACAGGGGTTGAAGCTTTCTTT. The chain joins TRBV7-3 to TRBJ1-1; 8 nucleotides align to TRBD1. Per germline, CDR1 SGHTA and CDR2 FQGTGA. The CDR3 totals 12 residues. The V and J ends lost 5 bases and 7 bases, in that order; junction bases with no gene match: 3.

The genes are TRBV7-2 and TRBJ2-7, with a possible D match to TRBD2 (6 bases). There are 16 residues in the CDR3. V lost 4 bases and J 3 bases, leaving 19 bases between the germline ends. The germline V gene encodes CDR1 SGHTA and CDR2 FQGNSA. This CDR3 is CASSSGTSGPLYEQYF. The CDR3 DNA is TGTGCCAGCAGCTCCGGGACTTCGGGGCCACTCTACGAGCAGTACTTC.

The genes are TRBV28 and TRBJ2-3; a weak D match, TRBD2 (5 bases). The V gene lost 3 bases and the J gene lost 2 bases, with 9 bases spanning the gap. Germline values: CDR1 MDHEN, CDR2 SYDVKM. The CDR3 runs 14 residues. CDR3 DNA: TGTGCCAGCAGTTTGAGAGGGATCACAGATACGCAGTATTTT. Translation gives CASSLRGITDTQYF.

The rearrangement links TRBV2 to TRBJ2-6, with 10 bases that match TRBD1. Losses at the gene ends were 6 bases for V and 1 base for J; bases not matched to a gene: 9. Germline CDR1 is SNHLY and CDR2 is FYNNEI. The length of the CDR3 is 18 residues. The CDR3 here is CASSPTGGKFSGANVLTF. DNA of the CDR3: TGTGCCAGCAGCCCGACAGGGGGCAAATTTTCTGGGGCCAACGTCCTGACTTTC.

The V gene is TRBV4-2, the J gene TRBJ1-3, with D perhaps matching TRBD1 (6 bases). Per germline, CDR1 LGHNA and CDR2 YNFKEQ. The CDR3 spans 16 residues. Trimming left V 0 bases short and J 3 bases short, with 12 bases between. CDR3 sequence: CASSQEFRGFGNTIYF. In DNA form, the CDR3 reads TGTGCCAGCAGCCAAGAGTTCAGGGGCTTTGGAAACACCATATATTTT.

The chain combines TRBV5-6 with TRBJ1-1; D is unresolved. The V end lost 0 bases, the J end lost 1 base, and 7 bases lay between the germline ends. The CDR3 is 14 amino acids. Germline V gene data show CDR1 as SGHDT and CDR2 as YYEEEE. Written as DNA, the CDR3 is TGTGCCAGCAGCTTGGGGAGGGCGAACACTGAAGCTTTCTTT. It yields the protein CASSLGRANTEAFF. Together with reference TRBV5-6 and TRBJ1-1, the CDR3 gives the full variable domain: DAGVTQSPTHLIKTRGQQVTLRCSPKSGHDTVSWYQQALGQGPQFIFQYYEEEERQRGNFPDRFSGHQFPNYSSELNVNALLLGDSALYLCASSLGRANTEAFFGQGTRLTVV.

Of note for this clone: At one boundary the junction diverges from the germline segment, which might be a read error. This chain connects TRBV7-9 to TRBJ2-5; tentative D call: TRBD2 (5 bases). This CDR3 has 16 residues. Looked up from germline, CDR1 is SEHNR and CDR2 is FQNEAQ (reference sequence). This CDR3 reads CSSSASGVAPAETQYF. The DNA for the CDR3 is TGTTCCAGCAGCGCATCCGGGGTCGCTCCCGCCGAGACCCAGTACTTC.

The rearrangement joins TRBV29-1 to TRBJ2-1, with TRBD2 identical over 9 bases. This CDR3 has 16 residues. In germline, CDR1 is SQVTM, CDR2 ANQGSEA. Trimming took 2 bases from V and 6 from J; bases not matched to a gene: 11. The CDR3 nucleotides are TGCAGCGTTGAAATGAGGGGTCGCGGGAGGGGCAATGAGCAGTTCTTC. This codes for CSVEMRGRGRGNEQFF.

This clone was seen only a few times. The gene calls are TRBV18 and TRBJ2-7, with 7 bases that match TRBD2. The CDR3 is 13 residues long. Germline trimming cut 6 bases from V and 6 bases from J; bases unmatched to any gene: 8. Germline values: CDR1 KGHSH, CDR2 LQKENI. CDR3 DNA sequence: TGTGCCAGCTCTCACGGGCGGGAGCGCGAGCAGTACTTC. Its protein is CASSHGREREQYF.

V usage is TRBV4-3 and J usage is TRBJ2-7; D is perhaps TRBD2 (6 bases). This CDR3 has 16 residues. Between the trimmed V and J ends, which lost 0 bases and 4 bases, there was a span of 16 bases. Germline CDR1 is LGHNA and CDR2 is YSLEER. The CDR3 loop is CASSQEFRDFIYEQYF. The CDR3, as DNA: TGCGCCAGCAGCCAAGAGTTCCGGGACTTCATATACGAGCAGTACTTC.

The rearrangement links TRBV6-6 to TRBJ1-5; no clear D. The V and J ends lost 6 bases and 3 bases respectively, with 9 bases between them. The CDR3 totals 13 residues. CDR1 and CDR2 (germline): MNHNY, SVGAGI (reference sequence). The CDR3 DNA sequence: TGTGCCAGCAGCGCGCTTACCAATCAGCCCCAGCATTTT. Amino acid sequence: CASSALTNQPQHF.

The chain links TRBV19 to TRBJ2-7; 8 bases match TRBD2. The CDR3 consists of 19 residues. Trimming took 3 bases from V and 0 from J; bases not matched to a gene: 16. The germline gives CDR1 LNHDA, CDR2 SQIVND (reference sequence). The CDR3 is CASSIDPGTSGQPSYEQYF. In DNA, the CDR3 is TGTGCCAGTAGTATCGACCCCGGTACTAGCGGACAACCCTCCTACGAGCAGTACTTC.